The TCR beta chain described here comes from a study of shared clonotypes between healthy human individuals. This clone was observed a single time. About 30,000 T cell genomes (approximately 0.2 ug DNA) went into each sorted-subset replicate. TCRdb keeps only in-frame clones here, not all; method: immunoSEQ multiplex PCR. Of a few million clones detected, more than 80% appear once; the ten largest clones hold 0.11% to 0.15%. CD45RA+ naive and CD45RA-negative memory subsets were separated from CD4+ cells. Specimen: naive CD4+ T cells sorted from blood. Subset specified: CD45RA+ positively selected. The clonotype originates from a man aged 18-30 years in good health.

The CDR3 region is CASSQDPYSATNEKLFF. The CDR3 nucleotides read TGCGCCAGCAGCCAAGATCCGTACAGTGCAACTAATGAAAAACTGTTTTTT. The rearrangement links TRBV4-1 to TRBJ1-4; D is undetermined. Trimming pared 0 bases from V and 0 bases from J, leaving 11 bases between. There are 17 residues in the CDR3. Germline V gives CDR1 MGHRA, CDR2 YSYEKL.